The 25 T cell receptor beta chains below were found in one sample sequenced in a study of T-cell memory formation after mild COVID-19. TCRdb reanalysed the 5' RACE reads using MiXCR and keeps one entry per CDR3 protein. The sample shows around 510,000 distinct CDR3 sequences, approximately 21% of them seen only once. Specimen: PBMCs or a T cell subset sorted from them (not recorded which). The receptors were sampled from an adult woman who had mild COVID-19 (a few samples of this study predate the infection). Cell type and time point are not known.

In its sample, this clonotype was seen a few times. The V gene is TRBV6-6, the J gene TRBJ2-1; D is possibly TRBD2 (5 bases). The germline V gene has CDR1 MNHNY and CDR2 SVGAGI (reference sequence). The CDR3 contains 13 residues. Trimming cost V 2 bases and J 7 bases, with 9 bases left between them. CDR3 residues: CASSYVPGNEQFF. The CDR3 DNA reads TGTGCCAGCAGTTACGTCCCGGGAAATGAGCAGTTCTTC.

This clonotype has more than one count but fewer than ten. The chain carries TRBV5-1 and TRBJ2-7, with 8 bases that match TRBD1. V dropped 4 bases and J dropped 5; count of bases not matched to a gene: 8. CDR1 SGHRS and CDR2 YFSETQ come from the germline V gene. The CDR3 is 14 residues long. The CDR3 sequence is CASSADRGSNEQYF. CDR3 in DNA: TGCGCCAGCAGCGCCGACAGGGGAAGCAACGAGCAGTACTTC.

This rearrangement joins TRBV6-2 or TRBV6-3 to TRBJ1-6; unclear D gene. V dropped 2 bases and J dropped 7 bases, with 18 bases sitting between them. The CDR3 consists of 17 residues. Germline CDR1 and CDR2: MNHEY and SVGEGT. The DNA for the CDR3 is TGTGCCAGCAGTTACGTCGCGACAACCACTCCGAATTCACCCCTCCACTTT. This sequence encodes CASSYVATTTPNSPLHF.

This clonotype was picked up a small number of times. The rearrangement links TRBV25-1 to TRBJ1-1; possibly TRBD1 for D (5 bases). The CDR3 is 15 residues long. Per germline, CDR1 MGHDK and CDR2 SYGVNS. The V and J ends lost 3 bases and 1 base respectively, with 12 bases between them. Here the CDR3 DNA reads TGTGCCAGCAGTGAGGGTTTTAGGGGGAACACTGAAGCTTTCTTT. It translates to CASSEGFRGNTEAFF.

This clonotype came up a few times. In nucleotides, the CDR3 is TGTGCCAGCAGCCTCGACAGGGAAGGGCCCCTTGGCTACACCTTC. It codes for CASSLDREGPLGYTF. V usage is TRBV12-3 or TRBV12-4 and J usage is TRBJ1-2; the match to TRBD1 covers 7 bases. The CDR3 is made up of 15 amino acids. V was clipped by 6 bases and J by 7 bases; unmatched bases: 14.

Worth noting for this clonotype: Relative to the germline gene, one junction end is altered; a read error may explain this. The CDR3 nucleotides are TGCGCCAGCAGTCAAGACAGTGCGTTCTATGGCTACACCTTC. Amino acids: CASSQDSAFYGYTF. This rearrangement joins TRBV4-1 to TRBJ1-2, with a tentative D call TRBD1 (5 bases). The CDR3 consists of 14 residues. The V gene's germline CDR1 is MGHRA and CDR2 YSYEKL.

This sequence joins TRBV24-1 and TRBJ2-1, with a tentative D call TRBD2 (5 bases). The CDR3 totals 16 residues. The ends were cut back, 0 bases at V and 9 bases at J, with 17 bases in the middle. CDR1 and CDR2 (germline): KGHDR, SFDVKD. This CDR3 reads CATSDLPTTVRGEQFF. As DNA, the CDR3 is TGTGCCACCAGTGATTTGCCGACGACTGTTCGGGGTGAGCAGTTCTTC.

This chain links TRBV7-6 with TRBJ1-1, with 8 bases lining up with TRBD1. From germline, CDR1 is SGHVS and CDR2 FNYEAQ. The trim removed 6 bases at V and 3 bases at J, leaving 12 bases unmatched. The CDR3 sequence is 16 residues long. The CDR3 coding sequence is TGTGCCAGCAGGGCAACTGGACAGGGAGACGACACTGAAGCTTTCTTT. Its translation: CASRATGQGDDTEAFF.

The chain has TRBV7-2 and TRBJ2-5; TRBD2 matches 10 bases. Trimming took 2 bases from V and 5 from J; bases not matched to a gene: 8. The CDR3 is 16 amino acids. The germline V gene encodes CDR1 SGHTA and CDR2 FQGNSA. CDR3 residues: CASSLWRLAGGETQYF. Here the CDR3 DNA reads TGTGCCAGCAGCTTATGGCGGTTAGCGGGGGGTGAGACCCAGTACTTC.

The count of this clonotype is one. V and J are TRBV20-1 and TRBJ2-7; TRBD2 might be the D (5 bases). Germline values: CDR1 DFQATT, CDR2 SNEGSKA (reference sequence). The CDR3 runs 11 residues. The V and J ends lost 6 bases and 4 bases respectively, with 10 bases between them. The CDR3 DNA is TGCAGTGCAGCACTAGTTTACGAGCAGTACTTC. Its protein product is CSAALVYEQYF.

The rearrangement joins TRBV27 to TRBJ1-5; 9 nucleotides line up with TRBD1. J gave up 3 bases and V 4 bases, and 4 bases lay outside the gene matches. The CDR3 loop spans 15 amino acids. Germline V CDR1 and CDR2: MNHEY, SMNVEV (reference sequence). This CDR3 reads CASSSGTGYNQPQHF. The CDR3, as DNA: TGTGCCAGCAGTTCCGGGACAGGGTACAATCAGCCCCAGCATTTT.

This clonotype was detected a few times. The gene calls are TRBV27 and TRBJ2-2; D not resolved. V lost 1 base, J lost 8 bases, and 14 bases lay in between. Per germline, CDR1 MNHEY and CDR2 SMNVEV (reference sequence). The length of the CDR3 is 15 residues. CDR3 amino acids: CASSLFRSPVGELFF. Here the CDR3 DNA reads TGTGCCAGCAGTTTATTTCGCTCCCCGGTAGGGGAGCTGTTTTTT.

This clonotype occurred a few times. CDR3 amino acids: CSASPLRPLEAVYEQYF. The CDR3 DNA reads TGCAGTGCTAGTCCCCTTCGGCCCCTCGAAGCGGTCTACGAGCAGTACTTC. This rearrangement joins TRBV20-1 to TRBJ2-7; TRBD2 is a possible D gene (5 bases). The germline gives CDR1 DFQATT, CDR2 SNEGSKA (reference sequence). Between the trimmed V and J ends, which lost 3 bases and 3 bases, there was a span of 24 bases. The CDR3 sequence is 17 residues long.

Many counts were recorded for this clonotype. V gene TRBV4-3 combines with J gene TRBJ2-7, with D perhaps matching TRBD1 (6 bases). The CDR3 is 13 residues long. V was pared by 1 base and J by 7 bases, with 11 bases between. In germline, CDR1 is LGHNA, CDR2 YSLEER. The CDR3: CASSQVVRGEQYF. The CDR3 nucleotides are TGCGCCAGCAGCCAAGTTGTTAGGGGGGAGCAGTACTTC.

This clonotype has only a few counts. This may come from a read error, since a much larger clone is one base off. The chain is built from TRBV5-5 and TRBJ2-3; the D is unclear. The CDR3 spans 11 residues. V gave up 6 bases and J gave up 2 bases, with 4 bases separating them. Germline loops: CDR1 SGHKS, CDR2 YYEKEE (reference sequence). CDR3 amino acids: CASTNTDTQYF. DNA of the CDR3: TGTGCCAGCACCAACACAGATACGCAGTATTTT.

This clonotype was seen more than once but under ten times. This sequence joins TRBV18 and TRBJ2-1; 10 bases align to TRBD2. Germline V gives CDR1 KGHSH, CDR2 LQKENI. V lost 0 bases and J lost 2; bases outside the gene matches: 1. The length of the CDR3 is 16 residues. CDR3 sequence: CASSPPSGRPYNEQFF. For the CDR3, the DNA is TGTGCCAGCTCACCACCTAGCGGGAGGCCCTACAATGAGCAGTTCTTC.

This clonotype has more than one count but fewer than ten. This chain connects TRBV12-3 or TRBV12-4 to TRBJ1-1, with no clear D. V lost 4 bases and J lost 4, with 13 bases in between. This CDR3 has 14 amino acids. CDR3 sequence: CASSSLEASTEAFF. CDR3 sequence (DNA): TGTGCCAGCAGTTCTCTCGAGGCCAGCACTGAAGCTTTCTTT.

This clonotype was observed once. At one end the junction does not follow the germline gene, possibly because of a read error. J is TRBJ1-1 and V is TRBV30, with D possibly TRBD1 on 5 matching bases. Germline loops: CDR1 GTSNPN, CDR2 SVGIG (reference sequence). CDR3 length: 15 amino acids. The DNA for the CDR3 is TGTGCCTGGAGTGACCCGGGGCATATGAACGCTGAAGCTTTCTTT. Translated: CAWSDPGHMNAEAFF. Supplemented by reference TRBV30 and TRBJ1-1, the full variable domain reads SQTIHQWPATLVQPVGSPLSLECTVEGTSNPNLYWYRQAAGRGLQLLFYSVGIGQISSEVPQNLSASRPQDRQFILSSKKLLLSDSGFYLCAWSDPGHMNAEAFFGQGTRLTVV.

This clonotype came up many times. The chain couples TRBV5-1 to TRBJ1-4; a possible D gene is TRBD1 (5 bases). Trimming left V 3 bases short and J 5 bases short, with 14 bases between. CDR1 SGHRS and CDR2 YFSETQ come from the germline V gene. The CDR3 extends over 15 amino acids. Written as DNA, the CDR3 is TGCGCCAGCAGCTCATCCGGGACGGCCAATGAAAAACTGTTTTTT. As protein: CASSSSGTANEKLFF.

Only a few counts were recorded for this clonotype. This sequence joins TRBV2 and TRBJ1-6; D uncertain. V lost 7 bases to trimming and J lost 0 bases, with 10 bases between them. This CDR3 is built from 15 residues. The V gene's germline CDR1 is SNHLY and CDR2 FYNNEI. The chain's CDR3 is CASTDSDSYNSPLHF. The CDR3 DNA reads TGTGCCAGCACTGACTCCGACTCCTATAATTCACCCCTCCACTTT.

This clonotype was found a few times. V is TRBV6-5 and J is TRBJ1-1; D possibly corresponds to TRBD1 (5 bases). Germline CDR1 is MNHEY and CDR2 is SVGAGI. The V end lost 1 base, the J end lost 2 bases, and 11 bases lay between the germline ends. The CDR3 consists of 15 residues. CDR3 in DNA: TGTGCCAGCAGTTACTGGGACCCTGCAAACACTGAAGCTTTCTTT. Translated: CASSYWDPANTEAFF.

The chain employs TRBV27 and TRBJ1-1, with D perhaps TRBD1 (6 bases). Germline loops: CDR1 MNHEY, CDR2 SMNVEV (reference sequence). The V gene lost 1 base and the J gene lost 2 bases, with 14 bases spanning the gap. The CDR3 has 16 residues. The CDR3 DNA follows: TGTGCCAGCAGTTTATGGGGGGGCGCGGTTAACACTGAAGCTTTCTTT. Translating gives CASSLWGGAVNTEAFF.

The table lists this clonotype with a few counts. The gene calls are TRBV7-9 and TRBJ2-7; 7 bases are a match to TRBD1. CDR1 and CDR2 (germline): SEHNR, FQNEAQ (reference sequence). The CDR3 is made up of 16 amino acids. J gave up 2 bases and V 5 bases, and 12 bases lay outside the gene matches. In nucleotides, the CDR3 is TGTGCCAGCAGCACTCCCCGGGACAGCGTAACCTACGAGCAGTACTTC. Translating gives CASSTPRDSVTYEQYF. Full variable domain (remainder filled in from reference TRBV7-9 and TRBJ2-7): DTGVSQNPRHKITKRGQNVTFRCDPISEHNRLYWYRQTLGQGPEFLTYFQNEAQLEKSRLLSDRFSAERPKGSFSTLEIQRTEQGDSAMYLCASSTPRDSVTYEQYFGPGTRLTVT.

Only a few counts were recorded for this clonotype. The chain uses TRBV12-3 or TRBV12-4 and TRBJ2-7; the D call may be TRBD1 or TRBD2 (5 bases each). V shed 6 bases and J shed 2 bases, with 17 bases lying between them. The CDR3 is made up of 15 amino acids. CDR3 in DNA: TGTGCCAGCAGCCCAAGGGACCGACTAACCTACGAGCAGTACTTC. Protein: CASSPRDRLTYEQYF.

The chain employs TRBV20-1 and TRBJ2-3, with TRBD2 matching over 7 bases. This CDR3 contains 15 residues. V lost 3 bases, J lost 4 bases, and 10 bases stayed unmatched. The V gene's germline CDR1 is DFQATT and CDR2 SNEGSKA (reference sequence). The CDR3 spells CSASPGLVLSDTQYF. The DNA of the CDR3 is TGCAGTGCTAGCCCAGGACTAGTTCTGTCAGATACGCAGTATTTT.